The entry below gives a single T cell receptor beta chain sequence along with its context. These data originate in a study of blood T cell repertoires in COVID-19. About the research overall: PBMCs, B-cell-depleted T cells, or T cells provided the cDNA or gDNA that made up the material.

Germline V lookup: CDR1 LNHNV, CDR2 YYDKDF (reference sequence). The CDR3 is 15 residues long. V lost 0 bases to trimming and J lost 8 bases; unmatched junction nucleotides: 7. Seattle enrolled patients during active infection and tracked them longitudinally. In the study's own analysis: It was from reference gene primer amplification that nucleated cell counts were estimated. The table came from immunoSEQ multiplex PCR; TCRdb's copy has only in-frame clones and leaves some out. D and trimming were read from the DNA, whereas the V and J calls and clone size are those reported in that table. The data show more than 95,000 clones, with roughly 85% seen just once and 3.2% held by the top ten.

This TCR was sampled from a woman older than 75 with COVID-19, enrolled during active disease. The chain recombines TRBV15 with TRBJ2-1; TRBD2 matches 7 bases. The specimen was peripheral blood. The CDR3: CATSRDPGLLYEQFF. The CDR3 DNA is TGTGCCACCAGCAGAGATCCGGGACTACTCTATGAGCAGTTCTTC.